The next 5 T cell receptor beta chains were all read from a single sample in a study of blood T cell repertoires in COVID-19. Assay used: immunoSEQ multiplex PCR; TCRdb lists only in-frame clones, some missing. In the table there are 200,000 to 250,000 clones, 82% of which are singletons. Specimen: peripheral blood. These receptors came from a woman older than 75 with COVID-19, enrolled during active disease.

The chain combines TRBV18 with TRBJ1-4, with a possible D match to TRBD1 (6 bases). The CDR3 runs to 15 residues. The germline V and J ends were trimmed by 4 bases and 6 bases, with 15 bases remaining between them. The germline V gene encodes CDR1 KGHSH and CDR2 LQKENI. CDR3 nucleotides: TGTGCCAGCTCACGGACGACAGGTACAGATGAAAAACTGTTTTTT. Amino acids: CASSRTTGTDEKLFF.

The chain employs TRBV24-1 and TRBJ1-1; unclear D gene. Germline CDR1 KGHDR, CDR2 SFDVKD. CDR3 size: 14 residues. V lost 6 bases, J lost 2 bases, and 12 bases lay in between. As DNA, the CDR3 is TGTGCCACCAGTCCCGGGTCGGGAAACACTGAAGCTTTCTTT. It encodes CATSPGSGNTEAFF.

This rearrangement joins TRBV4-2 to TRBJ2-1, with 9 bases aligning to TRBD1. This CDR3 is 14 amino acids long. In germline, CDR1 is LGHNA, CDR2 YNFKEQ. The trim removed 2 bases at V and 9 bases at J, leaving 5 bases unmatched. CDR3 protein: CASSQRQGVGEQFF. DNA for the CDR3: TGTGCCAGCAGCCAAAGACAGGGGGTGGGTGAGCAGTTCTTC.

The V gene is TRBV2, the J gene TRBJ1-3, with TRBD1 matching over 11 bases. CDR3 size: 15 residues. Germline V gene data show CDR1 as SNHLY and CDR2 as FYNNEI. The junction had 4 bases not matched to a gene; V was cut back by 6 bases and J by 3 bases. DNA for the CDR3: TGTGCCAGCAGAGGACAGGGGGCGGTTGGAAACACCATATATTTT. As protein: CASRGQGAVGNTIYF. The whole variable domain, filled in from reference TRBV2 and TRBJ1-3, reads EPEVTQTPSHQVTQMGQEVILRCVPISNHLYFYWYRQILGQKVEFLVSFYNNEISEKSEIFDDQFSVERPDGSNFTLKIRSTKLEDSAMYFCASRGQGAVGNTIYFGEGSWLTVV.

The gene calls are TRBV4-1 and TRBJ2-5; 12 bases are a match to TRBD2. There are 20 residues in the CDR3. Germline V gives CDR1 MGHRA, CDR2 YSYEKL. J lost 5 bases, V lost 1 base, and 17 bases had no gene match. The CDR3 sequence: CASSQAFLGTSGPKGETQYF. The CDR3 nucleotides are TGCGCCAGCAGCCAAGCTTTTCTCGGGACTAGCGGGCCCAAAGGGGAGACCCAGTACTTC.